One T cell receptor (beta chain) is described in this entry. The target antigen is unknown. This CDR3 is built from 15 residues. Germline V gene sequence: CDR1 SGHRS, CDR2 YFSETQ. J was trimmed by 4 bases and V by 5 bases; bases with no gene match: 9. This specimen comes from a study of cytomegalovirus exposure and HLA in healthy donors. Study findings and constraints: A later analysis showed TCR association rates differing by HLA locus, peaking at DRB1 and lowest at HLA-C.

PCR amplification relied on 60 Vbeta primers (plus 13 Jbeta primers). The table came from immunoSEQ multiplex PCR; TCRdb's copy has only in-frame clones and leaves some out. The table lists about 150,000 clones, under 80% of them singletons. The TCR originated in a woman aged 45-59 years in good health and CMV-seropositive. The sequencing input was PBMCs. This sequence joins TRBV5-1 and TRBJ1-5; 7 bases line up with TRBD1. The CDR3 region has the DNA TGCGCCAGCAGTTCCTCCCCAGGGGGAAATCAGCCCCAGCATTTT. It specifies CASSSSPGGNQPQHF.